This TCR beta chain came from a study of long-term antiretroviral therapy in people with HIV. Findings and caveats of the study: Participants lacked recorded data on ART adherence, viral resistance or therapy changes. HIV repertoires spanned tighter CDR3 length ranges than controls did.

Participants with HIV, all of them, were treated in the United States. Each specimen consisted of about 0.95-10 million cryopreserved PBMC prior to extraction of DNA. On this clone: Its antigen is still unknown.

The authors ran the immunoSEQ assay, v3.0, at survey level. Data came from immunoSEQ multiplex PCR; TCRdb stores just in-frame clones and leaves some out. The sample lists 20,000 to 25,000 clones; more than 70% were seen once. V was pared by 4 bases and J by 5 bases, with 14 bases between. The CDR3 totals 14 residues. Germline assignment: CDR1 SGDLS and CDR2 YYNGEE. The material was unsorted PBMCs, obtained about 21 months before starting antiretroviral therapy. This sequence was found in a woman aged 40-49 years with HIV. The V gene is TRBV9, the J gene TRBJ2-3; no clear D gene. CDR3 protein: CASSPRRGEDTQYF. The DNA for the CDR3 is TGTGCCAGCAGCCCCCGACGAGGCGAAGATACGCAGTATTTT.